These 23 T cell receptor beta chains were all obtained from the same sample, sequenced in a study of regulatory T cells in long-lasting Graves disease. Arm-PCR of CDR3 regions and iRepertoire HTBI primers were used to build TCR beta libraries. MiXCR, applied by TCRdb to the multiplex PCR reads, yields one record per CDR3 protein. The sample lists a few hundred thousand distinct CDR3 sequences, 22% occurring once. Time point: persistent/refractory GD, antithyroid drugs over 5 years with positive TRAb. PBMCs provided the RNA from which the TCR library was made. The sequences come from peripheral blood mononuclear cells (PBMCs), collected when the disease was refractory, from a patient treated with antithyroid drugs. These receptors originate from a female donor with Graves disease.

This clonotype was observed at least ten times. V usage is TRBV29-1 and J usage is TRBJ2-5; D might be TRBD2 (5 bases). CDR3 size: 14 residues. Germline V gene sequence: CDR1 SQVTM, CDR2 ANQGSEA. V lost 4 bases and J lost 5, with 17 bases in between. CDR3 nucleotide sequence: TGCAGCGTTGGAGGGTTCGGTATAGGGGAGACCCAGTACTTC. Translating it yields CSVGGFGIGETQYF.

The CDR3 loop is CASSPETSGLGQYF. In DNA, the CDR3 is TGTGCCAGCAGCCCTGAGACTAGCGGTCTAGGACAGTACTTC. The J gene is TRBJ2-7, the V gene TRBV3-1, with 9 bases fitting TRBD2. CDR1 is LGHDT and CDR2 is YNNKEL in the germline V gene (reference sequence). The V segment lost 4 bases and the J segment 10 bases; nucleotides outside the gene matches: 11. The CDR3 is made up of 14 amino acids.

This clonotype was counted between two and nine times. The rearrangement uses TRBV24-1 and TRBJ2-5; D is possibly TRBD1 (5 bases). The length of the CDR3 is 14 residues. V gave up 6 bases and J gave up 1 base, with 11 bases separating them. CDR1 KGHDR and CDR2 SFDVKD come from the germline V gene. Written as DNA, the CDR3 is TGTGCCACCAGTCGAAGGGGATTCCAAGAGACCCAGTACTTC. The encoded protein is CATSRRGFQETQYF.

This clonotype was observed many times. V and J are TRBV2 and TRBJ2-3, with D uncertain. Looked up from germline, CDR1 is SNHLY and CDR2 is FYNNEI. The CDR3 is 13 residues long. Between the trimmed V and J ends, which lost 4 bases and 2 bases, there was a span of 7 bases. CDR3 coding DNA: TGTGCCAGCAGTGTCAGATACACAGATACGCAGTATTTT. Translated: CASSVRYTDTQYF.

The chain uses TRBV7-9 and TRBJ2-7; a weak D match, TRBD2 (5 bases). Germline V CDR1 and CDR2: SEHNR, FQNEAQ (reference sequence). Trimming removed 8 bases from V and 4 bases from J, with 15 bases in between. The CDR3 has 13 amino acids. The CDR3 is CASGSQYPYEQYF. The DNA of the CDR3 is TGTGCCAGCGGGAGTCAATATCCTTACGAGCAGTACTTC.

This clonotype was recorded at least ten times. The CDR3 nucleotides are TGTGCCAGCAGTTACCCGGGGTGGGAGACCCAGTACTTC. Translating it yields CASSYPGWETQYF. The rearrangement uses TRBV28 and TRBJ2-5, with a weak D call TRBD2 (5 bases). Germline lookup yields CDR1 MDHEN and CDR2 SYDVKM. Between the trimmed V and J ends, which lost 4 bases and 5 bases, there was a span of 11 bases. This CDR3 is built from 13 residues.

This clonotype was seen repeatedly, ten times or more. The CDR3 spells CSARDPNGQETQYF. The CDR3, as DNA: TGCAGTGCTAGAGATCCAAATGGACAAGAGACCCAGTACTTC. This rearrangement joins TRBV20-1 to TRBJ2-5; D is uncertain. The CDR3 totals 14 residues. The V end was cut by 0 bases, the J end by 2 bases, with 10 bases between. In germline, CDR1 is DFQATT, CDR2 SNEGSKA (reference sequence).

This clonotype was seen a few times. This chain links TRBV6-1 with TRBJ1-1; 7 bases are a match to TRBD1. This CDR3 is 13 amino acids long. Germline loops: CDR1 MNHNS, CDR2 SASEGT. After removal of 5 bases from V and 3 bases from J, the junction contained 3 bases not matched to a gene. The CDR3 nucleotides read TGTGCCAGCAGTCGGGACAGCCACACTGAAGCTTTCTTT. It yields the protein CASSRDSHTEAFF.

J is TRBJ2-7 and V is TRBV19; 11 bases map to TRBD2. The V gene's germline CDR1 is LNHDA and CDR2 SQIVND (reference sequence). CDR3 length equals 19 residues. V dropped 5 bases and J dropped 5; count of bases not matched to a gene: 20. The CDR3 reads CASSAPPGQIAGGPHEQYF. CDR3 nucleotides: TGTGCCAGTAGTGCACCCCCGGGACAAATAGCGGGAGGGCCGCACGAGCAGTACTTC.

Concerning this clonotype: This may stem from a read error, because a much larger clone lies one nucleotide away. J is TRBJ2-5 and V is TRBV15; D is possibly TRBD2 (6 bases). The CDR3 extends over 15 amino acids. Germline-derived CDR1 and CDR2 are LNHNV and YYDKDF (reference sequence). The CDR3 loop reads CATGRDRVGGETQYF. The CDR3 DNA reads TGTGCCACCGGCAGAGATCGCGTAGGAGGGGAGACCCAGTACTTC. Together with reference TRBV15 and TRBJ2-5, the CDR3 gives the full variable domain: DAMVIQNPRYQVTQFGKPVTLSCSQTLNHNVMYWYQQKSSQAPKLLFHYYDKDFNNEADTPDNFQSRRPNTSFCFLDIRSPGLGDTAMYLCATGRDRVGGETQYFGPGTRLLVL.

The chain links TRBV27 to TRBJ1-6, with TRBD1 matching 9 bases. Germline V gene sequence: CDR1 MNHEY, CDR2 SMNVEV (reference sequence). CDR3 length: 15 amino acids. V shed 5 bases and J 7 bases; nucleotides not matched to a gene: 6. This chain's CDR3 is CASSLQGQGNSPLHF. CDR3 sequence (DNA): TGTGCCAGCAGTCTACAGGGACAGGGAAATTCACCCCTCCACTTT.

The rearrangement links TRBV7-2 to TRBJ1-1; 7 nucleotides line up with TRBD1. The CDR3 consists of 18 residues. Germline CDR1 reads SGHTA; CDR2 reads FQGNSA. The trim removed 0 bases at V and 5 bases at J, leaving 15 bases unmatched. In nucleotides, the CDR3 is TGTGCCAGCAGCTTAGCGGGAGGCTTACAGGGGCCTAGGACTGAAGCTTTCTTT. Translating gives CASSLAGGLQGPRTEAFF.

This chain connects TRBV13 to TRBJ2-1; the D gene is possibly TRBD1 (5 bases). Trimming stripped 7 bases from V and 3 bases from J, with 16 bases between. This CDR3 region has 15 residues. Per germline, CDR1 PRHDT and CDR2 FYEKMQ (reference sequence). The CDR3 nucleotides are TGTGCCAGCACCAGAAACAGGCAGATCTACAATGAGCAGTTCTTC. Translated: CASTRNRQIYNEQFF.

The rearrangement joins TRBV3-1 to TRBJ2-7; 10 bases line up with TRBD1. Germline V gene sequence: CDR1 LGHDT, CDR2 YNNKEL (reference sequence). CDR3 length equals 15 residues. Losses at the gene ends were 5 bases for V and 3 bases for J; bases not matched to a gene: 7. CDR3 region: CASSGGQGVGYEQYF. The DNA of the CDR3 is TGTGCCAGCAGCGGCGGACAGGGGGTAGGCTACGAGCAGTACTTC.

The chain couples TRBV7-9 to TRBJ2-7, with 7 bases aligning to TRBD2. Per germline, CDR1 SEHNR and CDR2 FQNEAQ (reference sequence). V shed 5 bases and J 0 bases; nucleotides not matched to a gene: 16. The CDR3 has 18 residues. CDR3 amino acids: CASSPQVGRGRASYEQYF. CDR3 DNA: TGTGCCAGCAGCCCCCAGGTGGGGAGAGGGAGGGCCTCCTACGAGCAGTACTTC.

This sequence joins TRBV28 and TRBJ2-2; TRBD2 matches 9 bases. The CDR3 covers 18 residues. Per the germline V gene, CDR1 is MDHEN and CDR2 is SYDVKM. V lost 6 bases, J lost 3 bases, and 14 bases stayed unmatched. Written as DNA, the CDR3 is TGTGCCAGCAGCCCTTGGGCTAGCGGGATTTCGGACACCGGGGAGCTGTTTTTT. Translating gives CASSPWASGISDTGELFF.

This clonotype was seen ten or more times. The chain couples TRBV5-1 to TRBJ2-7; 10 bases line up with TRBD2. Germline V gene sequence: CDR1 SGHRS, CDR2 YFSETQ. V shed 0 bases, J shed 7 bases, and the junction held 10 bases outside the gene matches. The CDR3 has 16 amino acids. The CDR3 coding sequence is TGCGCCAGCAGCTTGGTAGCGGGAGGTGGTACGGAAGAGCAGTACTTC. As protein: CASSLVAGGGTEEQYF.

This chain connects TRBV9 to TRBJ2-1; 8 bases match TRBD2. Looked up from germline, CDR1 is SGDLS and CDR2 is YYNGEE. Losses at the gene ends were 5 bases for V and 9 bases for J; bases not matched to a gene: 16. The CDR3 is made up of 16 amino acids. The CDR3: CASSKEVGLVGVEQFF. CDR3 nucleotides: TGTGCCAGCAGTAAGGAAGTGGGACTAGTGGGAGTTGAGCAGTTCTTC.

V is TRBV10-3 and J is TRBJ2-2, with D perhaps matching TRBD2 (6 bases). Germline V gives CDR1 ENHRY, CDR2 SYGVKD. The CDR3 length is 19 residues. The ends were cut back, 0 bases at V and 4 bases at J, with 21 bases in the middle. The CDR3 is CAISESIPRESSSTGELFF. In nucleotides, the CDR3 is TGTGCCATCAGTGAGTCGATACCCCGGGAGAGCTCGAGCACCGGGGAGCTGTTTTTT.

The chain recombines TRBV29-1 with TRBJ2-7, with D possibly being TRBD2 (5 bases). Germline-derived CDR1 and CDR2 are SQVTM and ANQGSEA. The germline V and J ends were trimmed by 4 bases and 6 bases, with 7 bases remaining between them. This CDR3 is built from 10 residues. CDR3 DNA sequence: TGCAGCGTTGGAAGCGGCGAGCAGTACTTC. It is translated as CSVGSGEQYF.

This clonotype came up once. The rearrangement uses TRBV29-1 and TRBJ2-7, with a possible D match to TRBD2 (5 bases). The CDR3 spans 14 residues. The ends were cut back, 4 bases at V and 6 bases at J, with 19 bases in the middle. Germline loops: CDR1 SQVTM, CDR2 ANQGSEA. The CDR3 DNA is TGCAGCGTTGGGGATGGACTCAAGACCCTCGAGCAGTACTTC. It translates to CSVGDGLKTLEQYF.

This clonotype was seen just once. V and J are TRBV27 and TRBJ2-3; D remains ambiguous. CDR3 length equals 14 residues. CDR1 and CDR2 from the germline V gene are MNHEY and SMNVEV (reference sequence). The germline V and J ends were trimmed by 6 bases and 0 bases, with 10 bases remaining between them. In DNA, the CDR3 is TGTGCCAGCAGACCGGGCCCTAGCACAGATACGCAGTATTTT. Amino acid sequence: CASRPGPSTDTQYF.

About this clonotype: No conserved phenylalanine or tryptophan ends this CDR3, so it is likely a read error. The limits of the CDR3 on the DNA are not certain, so only TCRdb's listed CDR3 is given. The V and J genes are TRBV11-2 and TRBJ1-1. CDR1 and CDR2 from the germline V gene are SGHAT and FQNNGV. Ends included, the CDR3 has 13 residues. CDR3 sequence reads: CASSLWWNTETFL.